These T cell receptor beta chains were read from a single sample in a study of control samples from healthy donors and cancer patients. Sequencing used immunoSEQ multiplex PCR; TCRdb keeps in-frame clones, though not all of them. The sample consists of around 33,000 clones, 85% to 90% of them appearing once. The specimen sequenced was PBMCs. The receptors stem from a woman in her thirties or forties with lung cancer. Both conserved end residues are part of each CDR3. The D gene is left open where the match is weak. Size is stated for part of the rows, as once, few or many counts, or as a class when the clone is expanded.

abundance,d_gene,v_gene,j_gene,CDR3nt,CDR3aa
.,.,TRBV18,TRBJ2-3,TGTGCCAGCTCACCATCAATACAGGGACCAGATACGCAGTATTTT,CASSPSIQGPDTQYF
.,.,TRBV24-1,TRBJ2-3,TGTGCCACCAGTGATCGGGACCGGGACACGGGGAGCACAGATACGCAGTATTTT,CATSDRDRDTGSTDTQYF
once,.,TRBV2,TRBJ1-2,TGTGCCAGCAATACCTTTGGCTACACCTTC,CASNTFGYTF
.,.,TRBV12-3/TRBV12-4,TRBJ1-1,TGTGCCAGCAGTTTATACCTAAACACTGAAGCTTTCTTT,CASSLYLNTEAFF
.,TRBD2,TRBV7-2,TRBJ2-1,TGTGCCAGCAGCTTAGCAGCTGCGACTAGCGGGGTTGGGCAGTTCTTC,CASSLAAATSGVGQFF
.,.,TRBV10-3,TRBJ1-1,TGTGCCATCAAGGCAGCTGAGGAGAACACTGAAGCTTTCTTT,CAIKAAEENTEAFF
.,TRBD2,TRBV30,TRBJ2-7,TGTGCCTGGAACCGGGACTACTACGAGCAGTACTTC,CAWNRDYYEQYF
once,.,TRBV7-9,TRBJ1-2,TGTGCCAGCGGGCCGGATGGGTATGGCTACACCTTC,CASGPDGYGYTF
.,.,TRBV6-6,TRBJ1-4,TGTGCCAGCAGTTTCGCCGGGCAGGGGCGCAACGAAAAACTGTTTTTT,CASSFAGQGRNEKLFF
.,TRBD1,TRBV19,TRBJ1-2,TGTGCCAGTAGCCCGGGGACAGGGGGACTTGGAGGCTACACCTTC,CASSPGTGGLGGYTF
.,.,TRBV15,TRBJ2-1,TGTGCCACCAGCAGAGATCAAGCCACCAATGAGCAGTTCTTC,CATSRDQATNEQFF
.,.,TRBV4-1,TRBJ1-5,TGCGCCAGCAGCCAATTTGTAGGGAGCAATCAGCCCCAGCATTTT,CASSQFVGSNQPQHF
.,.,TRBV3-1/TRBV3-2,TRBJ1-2,TGTGCCAGCAGCCACAACTATGGCTACACCTTC,CASSHNYGYTF
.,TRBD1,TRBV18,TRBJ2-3,TGTGCCAGCTCACCTGAACAGGGGGGCACAGATACGCAGTATTTT,CASSPEQGGTDTQYF